This TCR beta chain was sequenced in a study of T cell responses to AZD1222 COVID-19 vaccine. The CDR3 runs to 15 residues. Germline V gene lookup returns CDR1 MNHEY and CDR2 SVGAGI. The V gene lost 5 bases and the J gene lost 1 base, with 14 bases spanning the gap. The table came from immunoSEQ multiplex PCR; TCRdb's copy has only in-frame clones and leaves some out. The table includes about 96,000 clones, 80% to 90% detected once. Study-wide findings and caveats: Seropositivity was recorded at baseline in only six AZD1222 recipients. Vaccination with two AZD1222 doses was followed by a rise in Spike-specific TCR breadth and depth.

Comment on this clone: As yet, its antigen is unknown.

The sample consisted of peripheral blood, taken on day 0 of AZD1222 vaccination. This clonotype was sampled from an adult in good health. V usage is TRBV6-5 and J usage is TRBJ2-5; D is ambiguous. CDR3 bases: TGTGCCAGCAGTCTCCCCTCAGCTAGCCAAGAGACCCAGTACTTC. As protein: CASSLPSASQETQYF.